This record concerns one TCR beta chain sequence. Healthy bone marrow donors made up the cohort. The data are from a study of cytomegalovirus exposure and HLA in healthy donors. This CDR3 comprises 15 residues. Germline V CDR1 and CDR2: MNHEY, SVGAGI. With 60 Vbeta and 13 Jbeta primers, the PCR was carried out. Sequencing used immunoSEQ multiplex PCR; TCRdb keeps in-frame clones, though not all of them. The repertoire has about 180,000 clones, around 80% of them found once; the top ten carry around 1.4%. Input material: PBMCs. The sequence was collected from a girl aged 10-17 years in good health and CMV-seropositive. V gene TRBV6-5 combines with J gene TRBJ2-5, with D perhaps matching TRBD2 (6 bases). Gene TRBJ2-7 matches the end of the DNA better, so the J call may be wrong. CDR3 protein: CASSYEPGASYEQYF. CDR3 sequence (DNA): TGTGCCAGCAGTTACGAACCGGGAGCTTCCTACGAGCAGTACTTC.